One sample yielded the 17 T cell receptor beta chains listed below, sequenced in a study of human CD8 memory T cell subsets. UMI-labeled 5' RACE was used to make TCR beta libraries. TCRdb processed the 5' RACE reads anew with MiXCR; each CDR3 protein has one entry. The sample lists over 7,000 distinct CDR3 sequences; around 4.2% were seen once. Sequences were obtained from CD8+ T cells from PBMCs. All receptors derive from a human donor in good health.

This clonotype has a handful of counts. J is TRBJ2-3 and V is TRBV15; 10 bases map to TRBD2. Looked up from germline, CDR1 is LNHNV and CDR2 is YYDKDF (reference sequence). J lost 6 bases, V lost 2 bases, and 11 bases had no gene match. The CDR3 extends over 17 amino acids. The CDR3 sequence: CATSRSSQLAGLDTQYF. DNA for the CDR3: TGTGCCACCAGCAGATCCTCACAACTAGCGGGGCTTGATACGCAGTATTTT.

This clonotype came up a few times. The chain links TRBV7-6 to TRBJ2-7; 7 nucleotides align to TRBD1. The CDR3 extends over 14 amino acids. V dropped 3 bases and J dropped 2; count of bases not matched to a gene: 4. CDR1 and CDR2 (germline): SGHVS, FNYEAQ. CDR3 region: CASSFRQGPYEQYF. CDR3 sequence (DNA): TGTGCCAGCAGCTTCAGACAGGGCCCCTACGAGCAGTACTTC.

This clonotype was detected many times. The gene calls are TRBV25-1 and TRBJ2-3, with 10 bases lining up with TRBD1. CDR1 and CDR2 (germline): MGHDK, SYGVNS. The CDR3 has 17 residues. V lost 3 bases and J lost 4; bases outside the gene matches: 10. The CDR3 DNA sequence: TGTGCCAGCAGTGACCAGGGGACAGGGGCAGTCGCAGATACGCAGTATTTT. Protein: CASSDQGTGAVADTQYF.

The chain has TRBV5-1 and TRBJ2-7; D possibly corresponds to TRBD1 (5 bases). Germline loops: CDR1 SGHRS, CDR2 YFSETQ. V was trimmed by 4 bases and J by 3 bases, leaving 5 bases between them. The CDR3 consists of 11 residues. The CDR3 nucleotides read TGCGCCAGCAGCCAGGGCTACGAGCAGTACTTC. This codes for CASSQGYEQYF.

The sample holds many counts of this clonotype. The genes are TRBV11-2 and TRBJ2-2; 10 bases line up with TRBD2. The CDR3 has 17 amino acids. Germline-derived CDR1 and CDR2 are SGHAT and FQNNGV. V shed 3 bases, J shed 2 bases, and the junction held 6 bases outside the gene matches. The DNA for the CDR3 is TGTGCCAGCAGCTTCATGACTAGCGGGCTAAACACCGGGGAGCTGTTTTTT. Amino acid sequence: CASSFMTSGLNTGELFF.

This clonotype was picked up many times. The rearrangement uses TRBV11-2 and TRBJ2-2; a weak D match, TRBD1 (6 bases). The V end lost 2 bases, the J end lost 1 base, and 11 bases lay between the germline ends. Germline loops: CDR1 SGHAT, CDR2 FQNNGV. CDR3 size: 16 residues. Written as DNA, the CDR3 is TGTGCCAGCAGCTTATCCGGACAGTTGAACACCGGGGAGCTGTTTTTT. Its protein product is CASSLSGQLNTGELFF.

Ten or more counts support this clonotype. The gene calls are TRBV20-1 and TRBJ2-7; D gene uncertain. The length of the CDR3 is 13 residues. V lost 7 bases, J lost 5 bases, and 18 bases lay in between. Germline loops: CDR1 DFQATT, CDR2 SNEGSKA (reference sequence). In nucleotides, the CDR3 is TGCAGTGGCCGGGTAGACCCCGGGCACGAGCAGTACTTC. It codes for CSGRVDPGHEQYF.

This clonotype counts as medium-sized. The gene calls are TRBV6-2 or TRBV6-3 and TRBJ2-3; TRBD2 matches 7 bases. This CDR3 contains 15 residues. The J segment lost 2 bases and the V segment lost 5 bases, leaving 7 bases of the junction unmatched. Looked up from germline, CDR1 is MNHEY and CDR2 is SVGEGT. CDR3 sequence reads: CASSTSGNPTDTQYF. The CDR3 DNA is TGTGCCAGCAGTACAAGCGGGAACCCCACAGATACGCAGTATTTT.

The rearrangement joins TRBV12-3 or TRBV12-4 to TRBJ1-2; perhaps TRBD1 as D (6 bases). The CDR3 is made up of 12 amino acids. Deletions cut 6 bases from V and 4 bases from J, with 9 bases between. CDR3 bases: TGTGCCAGCAGCCAGGACAGCTATGGCTACACCTTC. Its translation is CASSQDSYGYTF.

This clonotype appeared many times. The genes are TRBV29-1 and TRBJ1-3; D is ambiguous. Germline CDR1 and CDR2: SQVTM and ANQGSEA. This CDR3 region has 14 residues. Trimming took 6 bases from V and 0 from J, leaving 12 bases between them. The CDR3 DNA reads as TGCAGCGTCTGGGGAGGTAACTCTGGAAACACCATATATTTT. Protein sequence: CSVWGGNSGNTIYF.

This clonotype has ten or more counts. CDR3 sequence reads: CASSSTGTYNEQFF. Here the CDR3 DNA reads TGTGCCAGCAGTTCGACAGGAACCTACAATGAGCAGTTCTTC. The chain has TRBV7-3 and TRBJ2-1; tentatively, D is TRBD1 (6 bases). Germline CDR1 reads SGHTA; CDR2 reads FQGTGA. Trimming pared 6 bases from V and 2 bases from J, leaving 11 bases between. This CDR3 contains 14 residues.

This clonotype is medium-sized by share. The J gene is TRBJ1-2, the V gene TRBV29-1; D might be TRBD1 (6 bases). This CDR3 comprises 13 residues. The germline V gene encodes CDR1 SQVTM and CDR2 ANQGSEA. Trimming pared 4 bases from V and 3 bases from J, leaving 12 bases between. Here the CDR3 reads CSVAGDRDYGYTF. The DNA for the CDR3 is TGCAGCGTTGCAGGGGATCGGGACTATGGCTACACCTTC.

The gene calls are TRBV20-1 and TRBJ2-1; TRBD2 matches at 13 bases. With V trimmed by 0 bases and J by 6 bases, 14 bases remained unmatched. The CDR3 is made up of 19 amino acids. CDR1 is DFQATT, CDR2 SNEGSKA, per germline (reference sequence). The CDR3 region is CSARDWTSGSLGGGNEQFF. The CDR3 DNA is TGCAGTGCTAGAGATTGGACTAGCGGGAGCCTAGGGGGAGGCAATGAGCAGTTCTTC.

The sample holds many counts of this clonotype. The CDR3 sequence is CASSQPPGPLSGEQYF. DNA for the CDR3: TGCGCCAGCAGCCAACCCCCGGGACCCCTATCGGGCGAGCAGTACTTC. The J gene is TRBJ2-7, the V gene TRBV4-1; either TRBD1 or TRBD2 may fit D (5 bases each). Germline V gene data show CDR1 as MGHRA and CDR2 as YSYEKL. The CDR3 totals 16 residues. Trimming removed 2 bases from V and 6 bases from J, with 20 bases in between.

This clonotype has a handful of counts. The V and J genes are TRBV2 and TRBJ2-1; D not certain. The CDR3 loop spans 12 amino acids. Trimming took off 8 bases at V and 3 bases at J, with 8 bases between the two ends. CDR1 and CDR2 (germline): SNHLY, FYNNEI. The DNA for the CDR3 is TGTGCCAGCGCTGGAATCTACAATGAGCAGTTCTTC. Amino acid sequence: CASAGIYNEQFF.

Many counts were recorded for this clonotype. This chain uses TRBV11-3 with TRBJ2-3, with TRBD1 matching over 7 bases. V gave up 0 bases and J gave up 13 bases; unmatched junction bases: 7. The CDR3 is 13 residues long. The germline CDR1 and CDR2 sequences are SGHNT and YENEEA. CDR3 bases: TGTGCCAGCAGCTTAGATGAGAGGGGGCCAAAGTATTTT. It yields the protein CASSLDERGPKYF. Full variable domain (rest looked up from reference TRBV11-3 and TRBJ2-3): EAGVVQSPRYKIIEKKQPVAFWCNPISGHNTLYWYLQNLGQGPELLIRYENEEAVDDSQLPKDRFSAERLKGVDSTLKIQPAELGDSAVYLCASSLDERGPKYFGPGTRLTVL.

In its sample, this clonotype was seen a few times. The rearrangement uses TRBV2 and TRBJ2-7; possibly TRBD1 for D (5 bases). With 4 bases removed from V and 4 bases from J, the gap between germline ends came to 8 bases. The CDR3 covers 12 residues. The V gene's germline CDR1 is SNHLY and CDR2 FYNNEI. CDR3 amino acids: CASSGQLYEQYF. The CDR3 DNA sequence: TGTGCCAGCAGTGGACAGTTATACGAGCAGTACTTC.